This is a list of T cell receptor beta chains from one sample in a study of control samples from healthy donors and cancer patients. The repertoire was sequenced with immunoSEQ multiplex PCR; TCRdb's copy has only in-frame clones and lacks some. There are 150,000 or so clones in the sample; roughly 92% occur only once, and 5.5% to 7% lies in the top ten. Sequenced material: blood. These receptors came from a man aged 18 to 29 in good health. Both conserved end residues are part of each CDR3. Fields, in order: CDR3 length, clone size, D gene, V gene, J gene, CDR3 protein, CDR3 DNA. D genes are given only for firm matches. Where a row states a size, it is once, few, many or the class of an expanded clone; other rows omit it.

16,-,-,TRBV7-2,TRBJ2-3,CASSLVGGAAPGAQYF,TGTGCCAGCAGCTTAGTAGGGGGGGCGGCGCCTGGTGCGCAGTATTTT
15,-,TRBD1,TRBV2,TRBJ2-2,CASSGQGADTGELFF,TGTGCCAGTTCCGGACAGGGGGCGGACACCGGGGAGCTGTTTTTT
15,-,TRBD1,TRBV11-2,TRBJ1-1,CASSSSDRANTEAFF,TGTGCCAGCAGCTCTAGCGACAGGGCGAACACTGAAGCTTTCTTT
13,-,-,TRBV4-1,TRBJ1-2,CASSQDTRRGYTF,TGCGCCAGCAGCCAAGATACAAGAAGAGGCTACACCTTC
15,few,TRBD2,TRBV7-7,TRBJ2-7,CASSLGRGAGYEQYF,TGTGCCAGCAGCTTAGGGCGGGGGGCGGGATACGAGCAGTACTTC
13,-,-,TRBV11-1,TRBJ2-5,CASSLRYQETQYF,TGTGCCAGCAGCTTACGGTACCAAGAGACCCAGTACTTC
12,-,-,TRBV5-1,TRBJ1-2,CASRDPGYGYTF,TGCGCCAGCAGGGACCCGGGCTATGGCTACACCTTC
12,-,-,TRBV3-1/TRBV3-2,TRBJ2-7,CASSPSGYEQYF,TGTGCCAGCAGCCCTTCGGGCTACGAGCAGTACTTC
15,-,TRBD2,TRBV9,TRBJ2-3,CASSASGDLGNTQYF,TGTGCCAGCAGCGCAAGCGGGGACCTCGGGAATACGCAGTATTTT
15,-,-,TRBV18,TRBJ2-5,CASSPLLGEEETQYF,TGTGCCAGCTCACCACTGTTGGGGGAGGAAGAGACCCAGTACTTC
16,-,TRBD1,TRBV6-6,TRBJ1-5,CASSYVAGGRKQPQHF,TGTGCCAGCAGTTACGTTGCAGGGGGCAGGAAACAGCCCCAGCATTTT
15,-,-,TRBV5-1,TRBJ1-6,CASSPDKPNNSPLHF,TGCGCCAGCAGCCCCGACAAGCCGAACAATTCACCCCTCCACTTT
12,few,-,TRBV6-5,TRBJ1-1,CASSYRNTEAFF,TGTGCCAGCAGTTACAGGAACACTGAAGCTTTCTTT
16,-,TRBD1,TRBV5-1,TRBJ1-2,CASSPNGETGDRGYTF,TGCGCCAGCAGCCCAAATGGGGAGACAGGGGACCGAGGCTACACCTTC
15,once,-,TRBV19,TRBJ2-1,CASNGEDAFYNEQFF,TGTGCCAGTAATGGGGAGGACGCCTTCTACAATGAGCAGTTCTTC
15,-,TRBD1,TRBV19,TRBJ2-1,CASSASGGSYNEQFF,TGTGCCAGTAGTGCGTCAGGGGGCTCCTACAATGAGCAGTTCTTC
13,-,-,TRBV4-1,TRBJ1-3,CASSQDYGGPIYF,TGCGCCAGCAGCCAAGATTATGGAGGTCCCATATATTTT
18,-,TRBD1,TRBV4-1,TRBJ2-4,CASSQGGQGSLAKNIQYF,TGCGCCAGCAGCCAAGGGGGACAGGGCTCGTTAGCCAAAAACATTCAGTACTTC
17,-,TRBD1,TRBV4-1,TRBJ1-3,CASSRSGQPSSGNTIYF,TGCGCCAGCAGCCGATCGGGACAGCCGAGCTCTGGAAACACCATATATTTT
15,-,TRBD1,TRBV5-4,TRBJ1-2,CASSLGTGDRYGYTF,TGTGCCAGCAGCTTGGGGACAGGGGATAGGTATGGCTACACCTTC
15,-,-,TRBV6-5,TRBJ1-1,CASSRDGTMNTEAFF,TGTGCCAGCAGCCGGGACGGAACTATGAACACTGAAGCTTTCTTT
15,-,-,TRBV5-1,TRBJ1-2,CASSLATSRPYGYTF,TGCGCCAGCAGCTTGGCGACATCTCGACCTTATGGCTACACCTTC
13,-,-,TRBV5-1,TRBJ1-5,CASSGDGNQPQHF,TGCGCCAGCAGCGGAGATGGGAATCAGCCCCAGCATTTT